These 11 T cell receptor beta chains share one sample of origin, sequenced in a study of molecular identifiers for immune sequencing clone quantification. TCRdb itself ran the PCR reads through MiXCR, one entry per CDR3 protein. The sample lists about 510,000 distinct CDR3 sequences; about 21% were seen once. The sequencing input was naive CD8+ T cells from blood, with Jurkat cell RNA spiked in. Subset defined: FACS-sorted CD8+CD4-CCR7+CD45RA+ naive T cells. The receptors were gathered from a human donor in good health. Some libraries in this study had Jurkat cell RNA spiked in.

A few counts support this clonotype. The chain employs TRBV6-6 and TRBJ2-7; the D is unclear. The CDR3 covers 13 residues. V was trimmed by 2 bases and J by 4 bases, leaving 9 bases between them. Germline V lookup: CDR1 MNHNY, CDR2 SVGAGI (reference sequence). For the CDR3, the DNA is TGTGCCAGCAGTTACGGGATAGGATACGAGCAGTACTTC. Translated: CASSYGIGYEQYF.

The rearrangement joins TRBV6-2 or TRBV6-3 to TRBJ2-3, with TRBD2 matching 9 bases. This CDR3 is built from 18 residues. Germline values: CDR1 MNHEY, CDR2 SVGEGT. V shed 0 bases and J 1 base; nucleotides not matched to a gene: 8. The CDR3 bases are TGTGCCAGCAGTTACTCCTGGGCTAGCGGGACACGCACAGATACGCAGTATTTT. Translation: CASSYSWASGTRTDTQYF.

This clonotype was recorded a few times. This chain links TRBV18 with TRBJ1-4; 10 bases align to TRBD1. The CDR3 is 15 amino acids. CDR1 is KGHSH and CDR2 is LQKENI in the germline V gene. Losses at the gene ends were 3 bases for V and 8 bases for J; bases not matched to a gene: 6. The CDR3 here is CASSPGTGDREKLFF. Here the CDR3 DNA reads TGTGCCAGCTCACCCGGGACAGGGGATCGAGAAAAACTGTTTTTT.

This rearrangement joins TRBV19 to TRBJ1-2; D not resolved. Germline V CDR1 and CDR2: LNHDA, SQIVND (reference sequence). Trimming pared 4 bases from V and 0 bases from J, leaving 12 bases between. The CDR3 covers 15 residues. The CDR3 sequence is CASSTLPDSNYGYTF. CDR3 coding DNA: TGTGCCAGTAGTACCCTGCCGGATTCTAACTATGGCTACACCTTC.

This clonotype was counted between two and nine times. The gene calls are TRBV4-3 and TRBJ2-1, with a tentative D call TRBD2 (6 bases). V was cut by 0 bases and J by 5 bases, with 14 bases left in between. Germline V CDR1 and CDR2: LGHNA, YSLEER. The length of the CDR3 is 16 residues. CDR3: CASSQDRGLLNNEQFF. CDR3 nucleotides: TGCGCCAGCAGCCAAGATAGGGGACTCCTGAACAATGAGCAGTTCTTC.

This chain joins TRBV4-3 and TRBJ1-3, with a possible D match to TRBD1 (6 bases). Trimming stripped 0 bases from V and 4 bases from J, with 16 bases between. Germline assignment: CDR1 LGHNA and CDR2 YSLEER. This CDR3 region has 17 residues. CDR3 coding DNA: TGCGCCAGCAGCCAAGACCCCGGGGGGCTAGGAGGAAACACCATATATTTT. As protein: CASSQDPGGLGGNTIYF.

The chain carries TRBV9 and TRBJ2-3; 13 bases are a match to TRBD2. Germline V gives CDR1 SGDLS, CDR2 YYNGEE. This CDR3 is 17 amino acids long. V was pared by 3 bases and J by 3 bases, with 7 bases of the junction left unmatched. The CDR3 region is CASSGGTSGERTDTQYF. CDR3 nucleotide sequence: TGTGCCAGCAGCGGCGGGACTAGCGGGGAAAGAACAGATACGCAGTATTTT.

This clonotype was counted ten times or more. The chain carries TRBV6-5 and TRBJ2-3; the match to TRBD1 covers 8 bases. This CDR3 has 15 amino acids. Germline loops: CDR1 MNHEY, CDR2 SVGAGI. The ends lost 6 bases at V and 2 bases at J; junction bases unmatched: 7. The CDR3 sequence is CASSYRDRYTDTQYF. The DNA for the CDR3 is TGTGCCAGCAGCTACCGGGACAGGTACACAGATACGCAGTATTTT.

Many counts were recorded for this clonotype. CDR3 sequence reads: CAWRTDGYTF. DNA of the CDR3: TGTGCCTGGAGGACCGATGGCTACACCTTC. The genes are TRBV30 and TRBJ1-2; D call uncertain. The CDR3 runs 10 residues. Looked up from germline, CDR1 is GTSNPN and CDR2 is SVGIG (reference sequence). Trimming removed 3 bases from V and 6 bases from J, with 5 bases in between. Drawing the rest from reference TRBV30 and TRBJ1-2, the complete variable domain is SQTIHQWPATLVQPVGSPLSLECTVEGTSNPNLYWYRQAAGRGLQLLFYSVGIGQISSEVPQNLSASRPQDRQFILSSKKLLLSDSGFYLCAWRTDGYTFGSGTRLTVV.

A note on this clonotype: A much larger clone is a single base away; this may be a read error. The V gene is TRBV20-1, the J gene TRBJ1-5; D gene uncertain. CDR1 is DFQATT, CDR2 SNEGSKA, per germline (reference sequence). The CDR3 covers 16 residues. V lost 1 base to trimming and J lost 3 bases, with 16 bases between them. The CDR3 protein is CSARGNLLGLNQPQHF. The DNA for the CDR3 is TGCAGTGCTAGAGGTAACCTTCTAGGACTCAATCAGCCCCAGCATTTT.

The chain carries TRBV4-1 and TRBJ2-1, with D uncertain. Trimming shortened V by 4 bases and J by 3 bases, and 7 bases separated the two germline ends. This CDR3 contains 13 residues. CDR1 is MGHRA, CDR2 YSYEKL, per germline. CDR3 nucleotides: TGCGCCAGCAGCCGGGTACGCTACAATGAGCAGTTCTTC. This codes for CASSRVRYNEQFF.